This is a list of T cell receptor beta chains from one sample in a study of cytomegalovirus exposure and HLA in healthy donors. Using immunoSEQ multiplex PCR, the repertoire was profiled, and TCRdb retains in-frame clones only, with some absent. The data hold 65,000 to 70,000 clones, with about 70% observed a single time. The sequenced sample was PBMCs. Receptors were obtained from a woman aged 25 to 39 in good health and CMV-seronegative. Each CDR3 is given with its conserved first and last residue. Fields, in order: clone size, J gene, CDR3 length, D gene, V gene, CDR3 protein, CDR3 DNA. The D gene is left open where the match is weak. Only some rows state a clone size, as once, few, many or a class for expanded clones.

. | TRBJ2-7 | 19 | TRBD2 | TRBV6-1 | CASSEVVAGGSTYSYEQYF | TGTGCCAGCAGTGAAGTGGTAGCGGGGGGCAGTACTTACTCCTACGAGCAGTACTTC
. | TRBJ2-7 | 15 | TRBD1 | TRBV27 | CASSFGQGVVYEQYF | TGTGCCAGCAGTTTTGGGCAGGGGGTCGTCTACGAGCAGTACTTC
. | TRBJ2-7 | 15 | TRBD1 | TRBV14 | CASSPLRDRGYEQYF | TGTGCCAGCAGCCCACTCCGGGACAGGGGTTACGAGCAGTACTTC
few | TRBJ2-4 | 15 | TRBD1 | TRBV18 | CASSLTGQGQNIQYF | TGTGCCAGCTCCCTGACGGGACAGGGTCAAAACATTCAGTACTTC
few | TRBJ2-5 | 15 | TRBD2 | TRBV6-5 | CASSYGAGGQETQYF | TGTGCCAGCAGTTACGGAGCGGGGGGTCAAGAGACCCAGTACTTC
. | TRBJ1-6 | 17 | TRBD1 | TRBV2 | CASCGTGGRSYNSPLHF | TGTGCCAGCTGCGGGACAGGGGGCCGCTCCTATAATTCACCCCTCCACTTT
. | TRBJ1-1 | 14 | TRBD1 | TRBV5-1 | CASSLRTGANEAFF | TGCGCCAGCAGCTTGCGGACAGGGGCAAATGAAGCTTTCTTT
medium-sized | TRBJ2-3 | 15 | . | TRBV6-1 | CASSEAVGGADTQYF | TGTGCCAGCAGTGAAGCGGTAGGGGGGGCAGATACGCAGTATTTT
once | TRBJ1-2 | 12 | . | TRBV9 | CASSVAAGGYTF | TGTGCCAGCAGCGTAGCGGCGGGAGGCTACACCTTC
. | TRBJ2-7 | 14 | TRBD1 | TRBV2 | CASRTGQVVDEQYF | TGTGCCAGCAGAACGGGACAGGTGGTAGACGAGCAGTACTTC
. | TRBJ2-3 | 14 | . | TRBV7-9 | CASSLAVETDTQYF | TGTGCCAGCAGCTTAGCTGTAGAGACAGATACGCAGTATTTT
. | TRBJ2-1 | 18 | . | TRBV27 | CASSLSIRVLSSYNEQFF | TGTGCCAGCAGTTTATCCATTCGGGTCCTCAGCTCCTACAATGAGCAGTTCTTC
. | TRBJ1-1 | 13 | . | TRBV11-2 | CASSLIGADEAFF | TGTGCCAGCAGCTTAATTGGGGCGGATGAAGCTTTCTTT
. | TRBJ1-6 | 16 | TRBD1 | TRBV4-2 | CASSQVQGGDNSPLHF | TGTGCCAGCAGCCAAGTTCAGGGGGGCGACAACTCACCCCTCCACTTT
. | TRBJ1-6 | 14 | . | TRBV5-1 | CASSLGTPNSPLHF | TGCGCCAGCAGCTTAGGGACACCGAATTCACCCCTCCACTTT
. | TRBJ2-7 | 16 | . | TRBV5-1 | CASSLVSVQGNDEQYF | TGCGCCAGCAGCTTGGTGTCGGTACAGGGAAACGACGAGCAGTACTTC
. | TRBJ1-2 | 15 | TRBD1 | TRBV6-6 | CASSNPLGQGDGYTF | TGTGCCAGCAGTAACCCTTTGGGACAGGGCGACGGCTACACCTTC
. | TRBJ2-3 | 16 | TRBD2 | TRBV6-5 | CASSFRTSGGLDTQYF | TGTGCCAGCAGTTTCAGGACTAGCGGGGGGCTTGATACGCAGTATTTT
. | TRBJ2-5 | 16 | . | TRBV7-9 | CASSLVLSGFQETQYF | TGTGCCAGCAGCTTAGTTCTTTCGGGTTTCCAAGAGACCCAGTACTTC
. | TRBJ1-2 | 13 | TRBD1 | TRBV5-6 | CASSTTGPYGYTF | TGTGCCAGCAGTACGACAGGGCCCTATGGCTACACCTTC
. | TRBJ2-7 | 15 | TRBD2 | TRBV6-1 | CASSLGDFPGGEQYF | TGTGCCAGCAGTCTCGGGGACTTTCCGGGAGGAGAGCAGTACTTC
. | TRBJ2-3 | 14 | . | TRBV5-4 | CASSIGQNTDTQYF | TGTGCCAGCAGCATAGGACAGAACACAGATACGCAGTATTTT
once | TRBJ2-3 | 14 | TRBD1 | TRBV28 | CASSLGTGADTQYF | TGTGCCAGCAGTTTGGGGACAGGGGCAGATACGCAGTATTTT
. | TRBJ2-7 | 15 | TRBD1 | TRBV28 | CASTSGQGYSYEQYF | TGTGCCAGCACCTCGGGACAGGGCTACTCCTACGAGCAGTACTTC
. | TRBJ2-7 | 14 | TRBD2 | TRBV11-2 | CASSLGSGAYEQYF | TGTGCCAGCAGCTTAGGTAGCGGGGCCTACGAGCAGTACTTC
few | TRBJ1-5 | 13 | . | TRBV6-1 | CASATGENQPQHF | TGTGCCAGCGCGACAGGAGAGAATCAGCCCCAGCATTTT
. | TRBJ1-4 | 14 | . | TRBV2 | CASGRRTRGEKLFF | TGTGCCAGCGGGCGCCGCACCCGGGGAGAAAAACTGTTTTTT
. | TRBJ2-1 | 15 | . | TRBV5-1 | CASSLEGERYNEQFF | TGCGCCAGCAGCTTGGAGGGAGAACGTTACAATGAGCAGTTCTTC
. | TRBJ1-1 | 14 | . | TRBV29-1 | CSVVRTTVNTEAFF | TGCAGCGTTGTCAGGACAACGGTGAACACTGAAGCTTTCTTT
. | TRBJ2-7 | 14 | TRBD1 | TRBV7-9 | CASSLGTGDMQQYF | TGTGCCAGCAGCTTAGGGACAGGGGACATGCAGCAGTACTTC
. | TRBJ2-2 | 15 | TRBD2 | TRBV5-4 | CACGLAGTNTGELFF | TGTGCCTGTGGACTAGCGGGGACAAACACCGGGGAGCTGTTTTTT
. | TRBJ2-7 | 13 | . | TRBV7-2 | CASSLVSEYEQYF | TGTGCCAGCAGCTTAGTATCGGAGTACGAGCAGTACTTC
. | TRBJ2-5 | 14 | . | TRBV18 | CASSPTKLLETQYF | TGTGCCAGCTCACCAACCAAGCTATTAGAGACCCAGTACTTC
few | TRBJ2-7 | 15 | . | TRBV28 | CASSLAGASSYEQYF | TGTGCCAGCAGTTTAGCAGGGGCCAGCTCCTACGAGCAGTACTTC
. | TRBJ2-2 | 17 | TRBD1 | TRBV29-1 | CSVGREVGQGITGELFF | TGCAGCGTTGGCAGGGAGGTGGGACAGGGGATAACCGGGGAGCTGTTTTTT
. | TRBJ1-1 | 14 | . | TRBV6-4 | CASRRTDMNTEAFF | TGTGCCAGCAGGAGGACAGACATGAACACTGAAGCTTTCTTT
. | TRBJ2-5 | 12 | . | TRBV25-1 | CASSEGLETQYF | TGTGCCAGCAGTGAAGGCTTGGAGACCCAGTACTTC
. | TRBJ2-1 | 12 | . | TRBV6-5 | CASSRRGDEQFF | TGTGCCAGCAGTCGGAGGGGCGATGAGCAGTTCTTC
. | TRBJ2-7 | 14 | . | TRBV7-6 | CASSPLTGTFEQYF | TGTGCCAGCAGCCCACTTACAGGAACCTTCGAGCAGTACTTC
. | TRBJ2-4 | 16 | TRBD2 | TRBV30 | CAWTLAGTSDGNIQYF | TGTGCCTGGACCCTTGCCGGGACTAGTGACGGAAACATTCAGTACTTC
once | TRBJ2-7 | 21 | TRBD1 | TRBV27 | CASSLPQQQTAGQVGVWEQYF | TGTGCCAGCAGTTTACCCCAACAACAAACGGCTGGACAGGTAGGGGTATGGGAGCAGTACTTC
. | TRBJ1-6 | 15 | TRBD1 | TRBV6-5 | CASSYRGQQGSPLHF | TGTGCCAGCAGTTACCGGGGACAGCAGGGATCACCCCTCCACTTT
. | TRBJ2-7 | 12 | . | TRBV19 | CASTESSYEQYF | TGTGCCAGTACGGAGAGCTCCTACGAGCAGTACTTC
. | TRBJ2-5 | 15 | . | TRBV7-2 | CASSLTRGGAQTQYF | TGTGCCAGCAGCTTGACTAGGGGGGGCGCCCAGACCCAGTACTTC
. | TRBJ1-1 | 17 | TRBD1 | TRBV15 | CATSRDRDSTLNTEAFF | TGTGCCACCAGCAGAGATCGGGACAGCACCTTGAACACTGAAGCTTTCTTT
. | TRBJ2-7 | 16 | TRBD1 | TRBV5-4 | CASRGPTGESAYEQYF | TGTGCCAGCAGGGGACCGACAGGGGAAAGTGCCTACGAGCAGTACTTC
. | TRBJ1-2 | 14 | TRBD1 | TRBV6-6 | CATGTGGPRYGYTF | TGTGCCACAGGGACAGGCGGGCCACGATATGGCTACACCTTC
. | TRBJ2-7 | 12 | TRBD1 | TRBV30 | CAWRQGNYEQYF | TGTGCCTGGCGACAGGGGAACTACGAGCAGTACTTC
. | TRBJ1-5 | 15 | TRBD1 | TRBV29-1 | CSVGGTGGANQPQHF | TGCAGCGTTGGGGGGACAGGGGGAGCCAATCAGCCCCAGCATTTT
. | TRBJ1-2 | 14 | TRBD1 | TRBV19 | CASIGQGTMSGYTF | TGTGCCAGTATCGGACAGGGGACGATGAGCGGCTACACCTTC
few | TRBJ1-2 | 14 | . | TRBV5-4 | CASSQQQVPYGYTF | TGTGCCAGCAGCCAGCAACAGGTCCCCTATGGCTACACCTTC
. | TRBJ2-7 | 13 | TRBD1 | TRBV10-3 | CAISVDRVDEQYF | TGTGCCATCAGTGTAGACAGGGTAGACGAGCAGTACTTC